This entry lists 19 T cell receptor beta chains sequenced from one sample in a study of CD8 T cells in ankylosing spondylitis. Each CDR3 protein gets one entry after TCRdb re-called the 5' RACE reads with MiXCR. The sample lists 130,000 or so distinct CDR3 sequences, about 6.5% occurring once. Sequenced input: blood, either unsorted or a sorted T cell fraction (not recorded which). All receptors come from a male donor with ankylosing spondylitis or in good health (not recorded which).

The V gene is TRBV20-1, the J gene TRBJ2-2, with TRBD2 matching 9 bases. With V trimmed by 1 base and J by 3 bases, 9 bases remained unmatched. Germline V gene lookup returns CDR1 DFQATT and CDR2 SNEGSKA (reference sequence). CDR3 length: 17 amino acids. The DNA of the CDR3 is TGCAGTGCTAGAGGGCTAGCGGGAAAATTCGACACCGGGGAGCTGTTTTTT. Its protein is CSARGLAGKFDTGELFF.

This clonotype has a count of ten or more. The J gene is TRBJ1-2, the V gene TRBV7-2; D gene ambiguous. The germline V and J ends were trimmed by 2 bases and 8 bases, with 9 bases remaining between them. Germline CDR1 and CDR2: SGHTA and FQGNSA. The CDR3 loop spans 12 amino acids. The CDR3 region is CASSLSPAGYTF. The CDR3 coding sequence is TGTGCCAGCAGCTTAAGTCCAGCGGGCTACACCTTC.

This clonotype occurred many times. The rearrangement links TRBV12-3 or TRBV12-4 to TRBJ2-5; D gene unclear. Trimming removed 6 bases from V and 5 bases from J, with 10 bases in between. The CDR3 consists of 12 residues. The CDR3 sequence is CASSDGWETQYF. In DNA, the CDR3 is TGTGCCAGCAGCGACGGGTGGGAGACCCAGTACTTC.

This clonotype was detected ten times or more. The J gene is TRBJ2-5, the V gene TRBV5-1; D is undetermined. Germline CDR1 is SGHRS and CDR2 is YFSETQ. This CDR3 has 15 amino acids. Trimming removed 3 bases from V and 5 bases from J, with 17 bases in between. In DNA form, the CDR3 reads TGCGCCAGCAGCTCCGGCGACTTACTGGTGGAGACCCAGTACTTC. Translating gives CASSSGDLLVETQYF.

This clonotype was detected ten times or more. The V call is TRBV7-8, the J call TRBJ2-1; D is undetermined. Trimming removed 0 bases from V and 4 bases from J, with 7 bases in between. Germline-derived CDR1 and CDR2 are SGHVS and FQNEAQ. The CDR3 runs to 14 residues. CDR3 coding DNA: TGTGCCAGCAGCTTAGCGGAGAGGTACAATGAGCAGTTCTTC. Translation gives CASSLAERYNEQFF.

This clonotype was detected many times. The chain is built from TRBV12-3 or TRBV12-4 and TRBJ1-1; D is undetermined. This CDR3 contains 14 residues. Trimming removed 3 bases from V and 0 bases from J, with 8 bases in between. The CDR3: CASSFRHLNTEAFF. DNA of the CDR3: TGTGCCAGCAGTTTTCGGCACCTGAACACTGAAGCTTTCTTT.

The chain is built from TRBV5-4 and TRBJ2-5, with D possibly TRBD1 on 5 matching bases. Deletions cut 2 bases from V and 5 bases from J, with 10 bases between. This CDR3 is built from 13 residues. Germline assignment: CDR1 SGHNT and CDR2 YYREEE (reference sequence). The CDR3 region is CASSFSGSETQYF. The CDR3 DNA sequence: TGTGCCAGCAGCTTTTCAGGGTCCGAGACCCAGTACTTC.

This clonotype has ten or more counts. The chain couples TRBV9 to TRBJ2-7, with 8 bases matching TRBD2. CDR3 length: 14 residues. V lost 4 bases, J lost 5 bases, and 8 bases stayed unmatched. Germline values: CDR1 SGDLS, CDR2 YYNGEE. CDR3 amino acids: CASSSTGGGDEQYF. In DNA, the CDR3 is TGTGCCAGCAGCTCAACGGGGGGGGGCGACGAGCAGTACTTC. Supplemented by reference TRBV9 and TRBJ2-7, the full variable domain reads DSGVTQTPKHLITATGQRVTLRCSPRSGDLSVYWYQQSLDQGLQFLIQYYNGEERAKGNILERFSAQQFPDLHSELNLSSLELGDSALYFCASSSTGGGDEQYFGPGTRLTVT.

This clonotype was picked up many times. The chain carries TRBV20-1 and TRBJ2-5, with unresolved D. Looked up from germline, CDR1 is DFQATT and CDR2 is SNEGSKA (reference sequence). Trimming pared 4 bases from V and 2 bases from J, leaving 11 bases between. The CDR3 contains 13 residues. The CDR3 nucleotides read TGCAGTGCTAATGGACCTACACAAGAGACCCAGTACTTC. Translation: CSANGPTQETQYF.

There are many counts of this clonotype. The chain uses TRBV20-1 and TRBJ2-3; perhaps TRBD2 as D (6 bases). The CDR3 covers 13 residues. The V gene lost 3 bases and the J gene lost 2 bases, with 9 bases spanning the gap. The germline V gene encodes CDR1 DFQATT and CDR2 SNEGSKA (reference sequence). The CDR3, as DNA: TGCAGTGCTAGCGGGGGACCCACAGATACGCAGTATTTT. Amino acids: CSASGGPTDTQYF.

This clonotype was counted many times. This chain joins TRBV6-5 and TRBJ2-1; TRBD2 matches 7 bases. Germline V gene sequence: CDR1 MNHEY, CDR2 SVGAGI. After removal of 0 bases from V and 6 bases from J, the junction contained 5 bases not matched to a gene. The CDR3 has 15 residues. Here the CDR3 reads CASSYSFLAANEQFF. The CDR3 DNA sequence: TGTGCCAGCAGTTACTCGTTCCTAGCGGCCAATGAGCAGTTCTTC.

This clonotype showed up many times. The J gene is TRBJ2-7, the V gene TRBV29-1, with a tentative D call TRBD1 (6 bases). Trimming took off 4 bases at V and 0 bases at J, with 16 bases between the two ends. The CDR3 runs 15 residues. The germline gives CDR1 SQVTM, CDR2 ANQGSEA. The CDR3, as DNA: TGCAGCGTTGGACCCCGCAGGGGATTCTCCTACGAGCAGTACTTC. Its translation is CSVGPRRGFSYEQYF.

This chain connects TRBV5-1 to TRBJ1-5, with D perhaps matching TRBD1 (6 bases). V was shortened by 0 bases and J by 5 bases, with 12 bases between the two germline ends. The CDR3 extends over 15 amino acids. Germline V gene lookup returns CDR1 SGHRS and CDR2 YFSETQ. The CDR3 DNA sequence: TGCGCCAGCAGCTTGGAGGGCAGGGGCGATCAGCCCCAGCATTTT. Translation gives CASSLEGRGDQPQHF. Combining the CDR3 with reference TRBV5-1 and TRBJ1-5 gives the whole variable domain KAGVTQTPRYLIKTRGQQVTLSCSPISGHRSVSWYQQTPGQGLQFLFEYFSETQRNKGNFPGRFSGRQFSNSRSEMNVSTLELGDSALYLCASSLEGRGDQPQHFGDGTRLSIL.

There are many counts of this clonotype. The gene calls are TRBV28 and TRBJ1-3, with D possibly TRBD1 on 5 matching bases. With 9 bases removed from V and 2 bases from J, the gap between germline ends came to 17 bases. CDR3 length: 15 amino acids. Germline V gene data show CDR1 as MDHEN and CDR2 as SYDVKM. The CDR3 loop is CASLKRRDAGNTIYF. The CDR3 coding sequence is TGTGCCAGTTTGAAACGGCGGGACGCTGGAAACACCATATATTTT.

This clonotype was counted at least ten times. The chain has TRBV20-1 and TRBJ1-1; 11 nucleotides line up with TRBD1. Germline lookup yields CDR1 DFQATT and CDR2 SNEGSKA (reference sequence). V dropped 2 bases and J dropped 5; count of bases not matched to a gene: 4. This CDR3 has 14 amino acids. This CDR3 is CSARPGTGGTEAFF. The CDR3, as DNA: TGCAGTGCTAGACCCGGGACAGGGGGGACTGAAGCTTTCTTT.

In this sample, this clonotype turned up many times. The CDR3 reads CASSYTGGRTDTQYF. The CDR3 nucleotides read TGTGCCAGCAGTTACACAGGGGGCCGCACAGATACGCAGTATTTT. The V call is TRBV6-5, the J call TRBJ2-3; 9 nucleotides line up with TRBD1. The CDR3 runs to 15 residues. Trimming removed 2 bases from V and 1 base from J; junction bases left unmatched: 1. Germline lookup yields CDR1 MNHEY and CDR2 SVGAGI.

Many counts were recorded for this clonotype. The rearrangement links TRBV10-3 to TRBJ2-6; D not resolved. V lost 5 bases to trimming and J lost 0 bases, with 14 bases between them. Germline CDR1 is ENHRY and CDR2 is SYGVKD. The CDR3 has 17 residues. The CDR3 region has the DNA TGTGCCATCAGTACCAGGAAAGGTGGCTCTGGGGCCAACGTCCTGACTTTC. It translates to CAISTRKGGSGANVLTF.

In its sample, this clonotype was seen many times. V usage is TRBV6-5 and J usage is TRBJ1-2, with 8 bases aligning to TRBD1. The CDR3 length is 18 residues. Trimming removed 0 bases from V and 4 bases from J; junction bases left unmatched: 13. Germline CDR1 is MNHEY and CDR2 is SVGAGI. CDR3 DNA sequence: TGTGCCAGCAGTTACTCGGGGTTAGGACAGGGAGACGTCTATGGCTACACCTTC. Translating gives CASSYSGLGQGDVYGYTF.

This clonotype was observed many times. The chain uses TRBV20-1 and TRBJ1-6, with no clear D. Germline V gives CDR1 DFQATT, CDR2 SNEGSKA (reference sequence). The CDR3 covers 17 residues. Between the trimmed V and J ends, which lost 4 bases and 0 bases, there was a span of 16 bases. CDR3 nucleotides: TGCAGTGCTATGACGGCGGCTCAGAGCTCCTATAATTCACCCCTCCACTTT. Its protein product is CSAMTAAQSSYNSPLHF.